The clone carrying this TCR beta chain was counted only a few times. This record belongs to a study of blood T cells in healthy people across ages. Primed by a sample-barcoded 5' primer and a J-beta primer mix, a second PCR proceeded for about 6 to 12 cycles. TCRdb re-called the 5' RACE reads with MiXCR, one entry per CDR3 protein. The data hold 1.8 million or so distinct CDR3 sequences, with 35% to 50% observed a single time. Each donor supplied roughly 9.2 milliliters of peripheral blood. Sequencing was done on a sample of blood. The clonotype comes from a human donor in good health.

The CDR3 DNA follows: TGTGCCAGCAGTGAATATTTCGTCGGGACAGGGGACCTCGGCTATGGCTACACCTTC. Translated: CASSEYFVGTGDLGYGYTF. The V and J genes are TRBV25-1 and TRBJ1-2; 10 bases agree with TRBD1. There are 19 residues in the CDR3. CDR1 and CDR2 (germline): MGHDK, SYGVNS. The trim removed 0 bases at V and 4 bases at J, leaving 14 bases unmatched.